One T cell receptor beta chain is described in this entry. Its antigen has not been determined. Base qualities are not recorded, but no much larger clone differs from it by a single base. This entry comes from a study of shared clonotypes between healthy human individuals (dated by TCRdb to the early 2020s). Some background on the complete study: Two women and three men aged 18 to 49 years were included in the cohort. To estimate repertoire size and how much clonotype sharing occurs between individuals, the study deeply sequenced the blood TCR repertoires of about five healthy adults. For each donor, CD4 naive and CD4 memory were each run on three plates, CD8 naive on two plates, and CD8 memory on one plate. Libraries were prepared and TCR repertoires were sequenced by different laboratories using diverse techniques, in order to increase sequencing depth and limit assay-specific biases. Per donor, leukapheresis produced somewhere between about 0.9 and 9.5 billion PBMCs. Here is what the overall study found, with its caveats: Based on pairwise subsampling, the degree of clonotype sharing among donors was expected to be affected by sequencing depth. Sampling was restricted to blood, and TCR repertoires in tissues likely differ from the TCR repertoires found in blood. Compared with non-shared clonotypes, clonotypes shared by all four sorted-subset donors had higher generation probabilities. The small number of donors limited the genetic and exposure-history diversity represented. Naive subsets generally had larger estimated clonotype richness than memory subsets did. Roughly 5% of naive CD4, roughly 3.6% of naive CD8, about 2.1% of memory CD4, and less than 0.45% of memory CD8 clonotypes were shared across several donors. Incomplete sequencing was indicated by rarefaction of sorted-subset datasets, despite the large sequencing depth.

Using the deep immunoSEQ assay, multiplex PCR amplified TCR CDR3 regions from genomic DNA. Extracted genomic DNA from each cell subset was spread evenly across all wells of several immunoSEQ 96-well plates, with each plate serving as a replicate. For sorted subsets, around 200 ng genomic DNA, equal to about 30,000 T cell genomes, was loaded into each replicate PCR. Purified libraries were quantified with a Qubit 3.0 fluorometer, sized on a Bioanalyzer 2100, and re-quantified with the KAPA Library Quantification kit. A separate single-read 150-cycle Illumina NextSeq 550 flow cell was used to sequence each immunoSEQ 96-well plate. Turning to the authors' computational methods: Because only junctional sequences without quality scores were contained in the immunoSEQ output, filtering matching that applied to full-length reads could not be performed. To assign V/J genes and CDR3, sequences were annotated against IMGT germline references using PyIR, a Python wrapper for IgBLAST v1.9. Any read was removed if the V/J assignment was weak (E-value above 1e-6), the CDR3 was missing, or the read contained stop codons, out-of-frame junctions, or ambiguous translated residues. V3J clonotypes were defined by identical inferred V gene, J gene, and CDR3 amino acid sequence. Percentage overlap between repertoires was calculated by dividing the number of shared unique clonotypes by the size of the smaller repertoire. RTK rarefaction, the Chao1 estimator, and Recon v2.1 estimates of unobserved clonotypes were used to assess repertoire richness. For all TCRbeta clonotypes obtained by the gDNA method from a few donors, generation probabilities were computed with OLGA. This immuneACCESS table, as held by TCRdb, lists in-frame sequences with V and J called but not all clones. Of the missing ones, under half trace to an unresolved V gene in checked studies; the others have no known cause. V and J calls and clone size are copied from that table; D and trimming were computed from the DNA. For this sample the table gives hundreds of thousands of clones, of which about two thirds were detected only once. In total, the top ten clones hold about 1.7% of the sample.

Donors were healthy HIV-negative adults with no recently reported acute infections or vaccinations. Every donor was a Caucasian adult residing in Nashville, Tennessee, USA. CD4+ T cells were enriched by magnetic negative selection; naive cells were then positively selected on CD45RA, and the negative fraction formed the memory subset. Blood was obtained by leukapheresis, after which PBMCs were separated by Ficoll-Histopaque density gradient centrifugation and cryopreserved in liquid nitrogen vapor phase. Analytical flow cytometry was used to check the purity and quantity of each magnetically sorted T cell population. Genomic DNA was isolated from each sorted fraction and quantified by UV absorbance on a Nanodrop 2000c. The CDR3 sequence holds 16 residues, the cysteine and phenylalanine included. The retained sequence is limited to the CDR3, 48 bases, with the frame set at the first base. The germline V gene supplies CDR1 SGHTA and CDR2 FQGTGA. The germline V and J ends show losses of 5 bases and 1 base respectively, and no gene match explains 8 bases of the junction.

The receptor's source is a woman in her 30s in good health. The sequencing sample was made of memory CD4+ T cells sorted from blood. The sample's cell subset or site label, in plain terms: CD45RA-negative fraction. In this chain, TRBV7-3 is recombined with TRBJ2-1, with 7 junctional bases fitting TRBD2. The CDR3 reads as follows: CASSSSGDHSYNEQFF. The DNA is TGTGCCAGCAGCAGCAGCGGGGATCATTCCTACAATGAGCAGTTCTTC.